This paragraph reports one T cell receptor beta chain. Its antigen is not known. This record belongs to a study of T cells in Graves' hyperthyroidism and ophthalmopathy. Study conclusions and caveats: Most clonotypes that expanded in the thyroid above 0.001 also showed up in blood.

It was 8 to 10 ml of fresh peripheral blood that supplied the PBMCs. Amplification of TCR beta CDR3 regions used RNA as the template. The HTBI primer set was used in a first-round RT-PCR of the TCR CDR3. TCRdb independently ran MiXCR on the multiplex PCR reads; one entry per CDR3 protein. The sample includes approximately 600,000 distinct CDR3 sequences, less than 25% of them seen just once. The sequenced sample consisted of blood. The receptor comes from a man under 40 with Graves' ophthalmopathy.

The CDR3 loop is CARLWGDTQYF. The CDR3 nucleotides are TGTGCCAGGCTTTGGGGCGATACGCAGTATTTT. V gene TRBV12-3 or TRBV12-4 combines with J gene TRBJ2-3, with D possibly TRBD1 on 5 matching bases. The CDR3 runs 11 residues. V was cut by 9 bases and J by 6 bases, with 10 bases left in between.